The 6 T cell receptor beta chains presented below share a single source sample, sequenced in a study of T cell responses to AZD1222 COVID-19 vaccine. Profiled with immunoSEQ multiplex PCR; TCRdb holds only in-frame clones, not every one. Of 120,000 or so clones listed, roughly nine tenths are singletons. Sequenced material: peripheral blood, taken on day 0 of AZD1222 vaccination. The receptors were gathered from an adult in good health.

V usage is TRBV25-1 and J usage is TRBJ2-3; D gene unclear. CDR1 is MGHDK and CDR2 is SYGVNS in the germline V gene. Trimming removed 5 bases at V and 5 bases at J, with 5 bases between. The CDR3 loop spans 11 amino acids. CDR3: CASSWGDTQYF. For the CDR3, the DNA is TGTGCCAGCAGTTGGGGAGATACGCAGTATTTT.

The rearrangement links TRBV5-1 to TRBJ2-5; the D is unclear. V was pared by 0 bases and J by 3 bases, with 6 bases between. CDR3 length: 13 residues. In germline, CDR1 is SGHRS, CDR2 YFSETQ. The CDR3 region is CASSLALKETQYF. The DNA for the CDR3 is TGCGCCAGCAGCTTGGCCCTGAAAGAGACCCAGTACTTC. Drawing the rest from reference TRBV5-1 and TRBJ2-5, the complete variable domain is KAGVTQTPRYLIKTRGQQVTLSCSPISGHRSVSWYQQTPGQGLQFLFEYFSETQRNKGNFPGRFSGRQFSNSRSEMNVSTLELGDSALYLCASSLALKETQYFGPGTRLLVL.

The gene calls are TRBV18 and TRBJ1-3; D is perhaps TRBD1 (6 bases). The CDR3 consists of 16 residues. Germline CDR1 reads KGHSH; CDR2 reads LQKENI. With 2 bases removed from V and 2 bases from J, the gap between germline ends came to 13 bases. The CDR3 coding sequence is TGTGCCAGCTCACCAGTGACGCAGGGGCCTGGAAACACCATATATTTT. Amino acids: CASSPVTQGPGNTIYF.

This chain uses TRBV12-3 or TRBV12-4 with TRBJ2-6, with D unresolved. Trimming removed 7 bases from V and 0 bases from J, with 4 bases in between. The CDR3 extends over 13 amino acids. CDR3: CASTNSGANVLTF. CDR3 nucleotide sequence: TGTGCCAGCACTAACTCTGGGGCCAACGTCCTGACTTTC.

The rearrangement links TRBV19 to TRBJ2-1; D not certain. In germline, CDR1 is LNHDA, CDR2 SQIVND (reference sequence). There are 15 residues in the CDR3. Trimming left V 3 bases short and J 6 bases short, with 15 bases between. This CDR3 is CASSIGGEGSNEQFF. The CDR3 DNA sequence: TGTGCCAGTAGTATTGGCGGCGAAGGTTCCAATGAGCAGTTCTTC.

There are a few counts of this clone. This chain connects TRBV6-4 to TRBJ1-4, with D possibly TRBD1 on 6 matching bases. CDR1 is MRHNA, CDR2 SNTAGT, per germline. V lost 8 bases and J lost 8, with 15 bases in between. There are 13 residues in the CDR3. CDR3 in amino acids: CASFTGLSEKLFF. The CDR3, as DNA: TGTGCCAGCTTCACAGGGCTATCGGAAAAACTGTTTTTT.